This passage covers 5 T cell receptor beta chains from one sample sequenced in a study of T-cell reconstitution after alpha-beta-depleted transplantation in children. Preparation of the TCRbeta library was carried out with unique molecular identifiers. TCRdb itself ran the PCR reads through MiXCR, one entry per CDR3 protein. This sample has roughly 500,000 distinct CDR3 sequences; 15% to 20% occur once, and the top ten carry 3% to 3.5%. Sequenced here: PBMCs from the stem cell graft donor, sampled from the stem cell graft. The origin of the receptors is a human donor who donated a stem cell graft to a child with acute lymphoblastic leukemia.

The rearrangement uses TRBV5-1 and TRBJ2-1; D gene uncertain. Germline assignment: CDR1 SGHRS and CDR2 YFSETQ. The CDR3 contains 16 residues. V was clipped by 0 bases and J by 0 bases, with 10 bases between them. The CDR3 reads CASSLVIGSSYNEQFF. The CDR3 region has the DNA TGCGCCAGCAGCTTGGTGATCGGTAGCTCCTACAATGAGCAGTTCTTC.

The chain recombines TRBV29-1 with TRBJ1-2; possible D gene TRBD1, 6 bases. The V end was cut by 0 bases, the J end by 5 bases, with 16 bases between. This CDR3 spans 15 amino acids. Germline CDR1 is SQVTM and CDR2 is ANQGSEA. In DNA, the CDR3 is TGCAGCGTTGAAGATCCCAACAGGGCAAAATATGGCTACACCTTC. This translates into CSVEDPNRAKYGYTF. Filled out from reference TRBV29-1 and TRBJ1-2, the complete variable domain reads SAVISQKPSRDICQRGTSLTIQCQVDSQVTMMFWYRQQPGQSLTLIATANQGSEATYESGFVIDKFPISRPNLTFSTLTVSNMSPEDSSIYLCSVEDPNRAKYGYTFGSGTRLTVV.

This clonotype was recorded at least ten times. The CDR3 DNA is TGTGCCAGCAGTGGAGGGGAAAATCAGCCCCAGCATTTT. Protein sequence: CASSGGENQPQHF. V gene TRBV6-4 combines with J gene TRBJ1-5; tentatively, D is TRBD1 (5 bases). Trimming left V 4 bases short and J 4 bases short, with 8 bases between. The length of the CDR3 is 13 residues. The V gene's germline CDR1 is MRHNA and CDR2 SNTAGT.

The chain uses TRBV29-1 and TRBJ2-5, with D possibly matching TRBD2 (6 bases). The V and J ends lost 6 bases and 3 bases respectively, with 17 bases between them. Germline V CDR1 and CDR2: SQVTM, ANQGSEA. The CDR3 has 14 amino acids. The CDR3 sequence: CSVPRRTIKETQYF. The CDR3 DNA follows: TGCAGCGTCCCGAGGCGGACTATAAAAGAGACCCAGTACTTC.

This clonotype showed up just a few times. The rearrangement links TRBV19 to TRBJ1-1; 7 nucleotides agree with TRBD1. Germline V gene data show CDR1 as LNHDA and CDR2 as SQIVND (reference sequence). This CDR3 has 17 residues. The V gene end was trimmed by 7 bases and the J gene end by 0 bases; junction bases not matched to a gene: 14. Written as DNA, the CDR3 is TGTGCCAGTACCTCTCCCCGGGACAGAGCATTGAACACTGAAGCTTTCTTT. Its translation is CASTSPRDRALNTEAFF.